This T cell receptor beta chain comes out of a study of blood T cell repertoires in COVID-19. Losses at the gene ends were 7 bases for V and 7 bases for J; bases not matched to a gene: 6. Germline V gives CDR1 SGHRS, CDR2 YFSETQ. The CDR3 has 14 residues. The table came from immunoSEQ multiplex PCR; TCRdb's copy has only in-frame clones and leaves some out. The sample gives about 320,000 clones, approximately 88% of which show up once; 5% is in the top ten. The V gene is TRBV5-1, the J gene TRBJ1-6; 9 bases are shared with TRBD1. Specimen: PBMCs or T cells enriched from blood (not recorded which). The TCR sequence derives from a man aged 30-40 years who had recovered from COVID-19. This CDR3 reads CASGGTGNNSPLHF. The DNA of the CDR3 is TGCGCCAGCGGAGGGACAGGGAACAATTCACCCCTCCACTTT.